This TCR beta chain was recorded in a study of radiotherapy plus CTLA-4 blockade in lung cancer. Study as a whole: Patients showed objective responses in 15% to 20% of cases, and disease control was achieved by under 40%. General study results and limits: Dynamics of early blood T cell clones, together with interferon-beta, were reportedly the best predictors of response. Expansion in blood of tumor-derived TCR clones was seen after radiotherapy plus ipilimumab.

Assay: immunoSEQ multiplex PCR; the TCRdb copy retains only in-frame clones and omits some. The sample contains 65,000 to 95,000 clones, around 86% of which appear only once. In regard to this clone: Its antigen remains unidentified.

This sequence originates from a human donor with non-small cell lung cancer who had stable disease on radiotherapy plus ipilimumab. Sequenced here: peripheral blood, sampled from a patient treated with radiotherapy plus ipilimumab.

In DNA, the CDR3 is TGTGCCAGCAGCTTGATGTCCTCTGGAAACACCATATATTTT. It yields the protein CASSLMSSGNTIYF. The chain carries TRBV5-4 and TRBJ1-3; no reliable D call. CDR3 length equals 14 residues. Germline V CDR1 and CDR2: SGHNT, YYREEE (reference sequence). The germline V and J ends were trimmed by 1 base and 0 bases, with 5 bases remaining between them.